This T cell receptor beta chain derives from a study of Ad26.COV2.S vaccination and SARS-CoV-2 variants. General study points: Measures of TCR breadth and depth may have fallen short of total T cell responses.

Clones were read by immunoSEQ multiplex PCR, and TCRdb kept only the in-frame ones, dropping some. The data show almost 400,000 clones, 70% to 90% seen once. V was clipped by 5 bases and J by 6 bases, with 23 bases between them. Per germline, CDR1 SEHNR and CDR2 FQNEAQ (reference sequence). This CDR3 has 16 amino acids. This clone was observed a few times. Its antigen is currently unknown. Noted treatment: about 20 received Ad26.COV2.S at low or high dose, single or two shots; about five received placebo; per-sample allocation not given. Samples were taken on day 63 after the first vaccine or placebo injection.

This sequence was found in a person aged 18 to 65 who received the Ad26.COV2.S COVID-19 vaccine or a placebo. V usage is TRBV7-9 and J usage is TRBJ2-7, with D possibly TRBD1 on 5 matching bases. Specimen: peripheral blood, collected in a trial of Ad26.COV2.S vaccine versus placebo. CDR3 coding DNA: TGTGCCAGCAGCCCCTCTGGGGCCTCCCGAGCAGGCGAGCAGTACTTC. Protein: CASSPSGASRAGEQYF.